This TCR beta chain was recorded in a study of blood T cell repertoires in COVID-19. Study-level background: Spain, Italy and the United States supplied samples that represented acute and convalescent COVID-19.

Membership in each cohort depended on participant-reported clinical history. The study counted Cohort 3 donors as recovered given two negative PCRs, clearance, or symptom resolution. Original data processing: From reference gene primer amplification, estimates of nucleated cell counts were derived. Method: immunoSEQ multiplex PCR; TCRdb's copy keeps in-frame clones and lacks some. The V and J calls and clone size are taken from that table; D and trimming were inferred from the DNA. The sample has about 140,000 clones, over 80% seen once. Germline V CDR1 and CDR2: MDHEN, SYDVKM. The CDR3 contains 12 residues. With 2 bases removed from V and 7 bases from J, the gap between germline ends came to 5 bases.

V and J are TRBV28 and TRBJ2-2; D is undetermined. This sequence was found in a man aged 55 to 69 who had recovered from COVID-19. Source material: PBMCs or T cells enriched from blood (not recorded which). The CDR3 DNA is TGTGCCAGCAGTTTAATTATCGGGGAGCTGTTTTTT. This gives the protein CASSLIIGELFF.